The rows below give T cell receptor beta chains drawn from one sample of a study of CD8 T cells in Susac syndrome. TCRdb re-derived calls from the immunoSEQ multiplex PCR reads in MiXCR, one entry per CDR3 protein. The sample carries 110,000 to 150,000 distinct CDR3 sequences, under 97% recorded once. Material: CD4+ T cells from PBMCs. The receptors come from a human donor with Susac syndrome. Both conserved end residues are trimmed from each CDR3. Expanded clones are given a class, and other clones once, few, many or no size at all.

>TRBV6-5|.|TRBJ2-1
ASSYNPSGRGEQF
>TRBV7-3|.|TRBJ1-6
ASSSAAGGNSPLH
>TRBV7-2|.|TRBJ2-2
ASSPPRRVTGELF
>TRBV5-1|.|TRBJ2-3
ASSLGYTDTQY
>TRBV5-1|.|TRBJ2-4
ASSPGTSEDIQY
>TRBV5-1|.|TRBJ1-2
ASSRGPSYGYT
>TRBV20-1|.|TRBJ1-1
SACPRPLTEAF
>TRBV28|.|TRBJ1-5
ASRKRQGAEPQH
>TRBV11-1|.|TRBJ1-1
ASSFMVGTEAF
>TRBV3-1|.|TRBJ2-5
ASSPTSGGPLGETQY
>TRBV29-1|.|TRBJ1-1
SALGQLNTEAF
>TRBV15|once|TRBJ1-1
ATMDHTGGAETEAF
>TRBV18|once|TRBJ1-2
ASSLGSVNNYGYT
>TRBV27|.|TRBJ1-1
ASSLEWNTEAF
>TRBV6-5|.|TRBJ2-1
ASSSTSGLLNEQF
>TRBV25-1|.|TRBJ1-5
ASSGDRAQPQH
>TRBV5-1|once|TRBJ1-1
ASSLSPATEAF
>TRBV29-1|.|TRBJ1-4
SGGQGRNEKLF
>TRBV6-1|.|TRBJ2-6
ASGATPQDSGANVLT
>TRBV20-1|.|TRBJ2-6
SARDQRPGANVLT
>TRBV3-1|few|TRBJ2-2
ASSRTGGELF
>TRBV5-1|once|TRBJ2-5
ASSLEGTGGQETQY
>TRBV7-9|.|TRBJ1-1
ASSGQRLFSGAF
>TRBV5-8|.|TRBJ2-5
ASILGGIVETQY
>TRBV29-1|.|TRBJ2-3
SSRANFWGTDTQY
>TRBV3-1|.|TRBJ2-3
ASSQAVTDTQY
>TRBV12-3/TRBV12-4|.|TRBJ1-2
ASSPGQSDGYT
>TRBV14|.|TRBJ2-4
ASSQSSPGRPIQY
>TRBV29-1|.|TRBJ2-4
SGGSGARNIQY
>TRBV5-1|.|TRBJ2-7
ASSLDPRGLAGYEQY
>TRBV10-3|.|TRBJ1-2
AISETGDGYT
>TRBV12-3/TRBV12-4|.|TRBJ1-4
ASSRQATNEKLF
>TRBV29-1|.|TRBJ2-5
SVRTVYQETQY
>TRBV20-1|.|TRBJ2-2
SARRTGYTGELF
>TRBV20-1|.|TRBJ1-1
SARDRLMNTEAF
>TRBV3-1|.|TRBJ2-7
ASSLMGTGKNEQY
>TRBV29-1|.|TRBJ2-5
SVEVAAHQETQY
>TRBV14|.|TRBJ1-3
ASSHRDWIGNTIY
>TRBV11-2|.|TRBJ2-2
ASSLGTSGRHGELF
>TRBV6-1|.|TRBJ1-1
ASIKIGPDGGGTEAF
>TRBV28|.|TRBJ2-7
ASRPGLAGRYEQY
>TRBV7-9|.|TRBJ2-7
ASSARTSGSYEQY
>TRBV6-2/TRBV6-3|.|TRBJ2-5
ASRGLAGGSETQY
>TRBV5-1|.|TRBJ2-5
ASSLTFQETQY
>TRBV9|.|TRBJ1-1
ASSVGQTVNTEAF
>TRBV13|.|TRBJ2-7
ASSPPGKLYEQY
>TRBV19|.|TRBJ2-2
ASLYSGTGRTGELF
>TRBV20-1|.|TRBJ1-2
SQYTVGDNYGYT
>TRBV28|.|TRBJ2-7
ASSLGLAAKY